The T cell receptor beta chain under discussion was sequenced for a study of cytomegalovirus exposure and HLA in healthy donors. Researchers ran the PCR with 60 Vbeta and 13 Jbeta primers. Produced via immunoSEQ multiplex PCR; TCRdb's table is partial and in-frame only. The sample has roughly 200,000 clones, roughly 80% seen once. The CDR3 has 13 residues. In germline, CDR1 is SGHTA, CDR2 FQGTGA. With 5 bases removed from V and 5 bases from J, the gap between germline ends came to 12 bases. The chain joins TRBV7-3 to TRBJ2-5; D perhaps matches TRBD2 (5 bases). This receptor was obtained from a man aged 60 to 75 in good health and CMV-seronegative. Sequenced input: PBMCs. The CDR3 coding sequence is TGTGCCAGCAGCCCCTTGGGGAGCGAGACCCAGTACTTC. Translation gives CASSPLGSETQYF.